These 7 T cell receptor beta chains share one sample of origin, sequenced in a study of blood T cell repertoires in COVID-19. Only in-frame clones appear in the TCRdb table, and some are missing; sequencing was by immunoSEQ multiplex PCR. In the table there are 200,000 to 250,000 clones, about 90% of which are singletons. The sample was peripheral blood. All receptors come from a woman in her fifties or sixties with acute or convalescent COVID-19.

The V call is TRBV4-1, the J call TRBJ2-7; maybe TRBD1 (6 bases). The V gene's germline CDR1 is MGHRA and CDR2 YSYEKL. This CDR3 has 14 amino acids. The V and J ends lost 0 bases and 2 bases respectively, with 8 bases between them. In DNA, the CDR3 is TGCGCCAGCAGCCAAGAGGCAGGGGCCTACGAGCAGTACTTC. The encoded protein is CASSQEAGAYEQYF.

The chain employs TRBV5-1 and TRBJ2-5, with 12 bases matching TRBD2. CDR3 length: 17 residues. Germline CDR1 and CDR2: SGHRS and YFSETQ. The ends lost 0 bases at V and 0 bases at J; junction bases unmatched: 3. The CDR3 loop is CASSLAGTSGYQETQYF. The CDR3 region has the DNA TGCGCCAGCAGCTTGGCCGGGACTAGCGGGTACCAAGAGACCCAGTACTTC.

The rearrangement uses TRBV9 and TRBJ1-3; TRBD1 might be the D (6 bases). The V gene lost 4 bases and the J gene lost 8 bases, with 22 bases spanning the gap. The CDR3 runs 16 residues. Looked up from germline, CDR1 is SGDLS and CDR2 is YYNGEE. In DNA, the CDR3 is TGTGCCAGCAGCTCCCTCCGTCCGGGACAAAGGGACACCATATATTTT. This translates into CASSSLRPGQRDTIYF.

The chain combines TRBV29-1 with TRBJ2-5, with D unresolved. Trimming took 3 bases from V and 5 from J, leaving 10 bases between them. The germline gives CDR1 SQVTM, CDR2 ANQGSEA. This CDR3 has 12 residues. CDR3 DNA sequence: TGCAGCGTTGAGTTAGCTGTCGAGACCCAGTACTTC. This codes for CSVELAVETQYF.

The J gene is TRBJ2-1, the V gene TRBV9, with D tentatively TRBD1 (5 bases). The CDR3 has 14 amino acids. Germline V gives CDR1 SGDLS, CDR2 YYNGEE. V shed 3 bases and J shed 3 bases, with 10 bases lying between them. DNA for the CDR3: TGTGCCAGCAGCGAGCTAGGGGTCTACAATGAGCAGTTCTTC. Its translation is CASSELGVYNEQFF.

V usage is TRBV12-5 and J usage is TRBJ2-1; TRBD2 matches at 8 bases. The CDR3 length is 17 residues. Unmatched junction bases numbered 13, after V lost 3 bases and J lost 6 bases. Per germline, CDR1 LGHNT and CDR2 FRNRAP. The CDR3 sequence: CASGFFPLAGRANEQFF. The DNA of the CDR3 is TGTGCTAGTGGTTTCTTCCCCTTAGCGGGAAGAGCCAATGAGCAGTTCTTC.

The V and J genes are TRBV3-1 (or the pseudogene TRBV3-2) and TRBJ2-7; 7 bases map to TRBD2. Germline V CDR1 and CDR2: LGHDT, YNNKEL (reference sequence). The CDR3 has 14 residues. The V gene end was trimmed by 1 base and the J gene end by 3 bases; junction bases not matched to a gene: 3. CDR3 sequence reads: CASSQGREFYEQYF. CDR3 DNA: TGTGCCAGCAGCCAAGGGCGGGAGTTCTACGAGCAGTACTTC.